This T cell receptor (beta chain) was found in a study of OX40 agonist ivuxolimab in advanced cancers. For the wider study: Ivuxolimab was an agonistic, fully human IgG2 monoclonal antibody directed against OX40 (CD134), a costimulatory receptor. Intravenous ivuxolimab was administered to patients every 2 weeks at six dose levels: 0.01, 0.1, 0.3, 1.5, 3 and 10 mg/kg. Of the roughly 53 patients in dose escalation, 19 had hepatocellular carcinoma, approximately 15 had melanoma, 9 had renal cell carcinoma and 9 had head and neck cancer. The dose-escalation cohort was 80% to 90% male with a mean age of approximately 60 years, ranging from roughly 20 to 80. Prior anti-PD-1, anti-PD-L1 or anti-CTLA-4 therapy was permitted, and checkpoint inhibitors had been received by about 44% of dose-escalation patients. Partial responses occurred in three dose-escalation patients: two with cutaneous melanoma and one with hepatocellular carcinoma. The point of sequencing TCRbeta in the periphery was to test whether ivuxolimab changed TCR sequence diversity and drove clonal T-cell expansion. The monotherapy dose-escalation portion (N ≈ 56 patients) of the phase I ivuxolimab trial is reported in the paper. General conclusions and limits of the study: Low levels of normalized T-cell clonal expansion were also shown by some nonresponding patients. At doses from 0.1 to 3.0 mg/kg, clonal expansion was seen in both CD4+ and CD8+ blood T cells between baseline and week 6. After ivuxolimab, more expanded clones were found on average in CD8+ T cells than in CD4+ T cells. In the 0.1-3.0 mg/kg groups, partial responders had among the lowest normalized peripheral clonal expansion, particularly in CD8+ T cells. The antigen specificity of the clonally expanded peripheral T cells was not determined.

To sequence the TCRbeta CDR3 region, genomic DNA was isolated from the sorted cells. The immunoSEQ Assay was used for sequencing of TCRbeta CDR3 regions. Not all clones reach the TCRdb copy of this immuneACCESS table, which keeps in-frame sequences only. Checked studies attribute under half of the gap to unresolved V genes and leave the rest unexplained. The sample table holds over 45,000 clones, of which approximately 79% were seen once. The ten largest account for approximately 2% of the sample. In regard to this clone: What antigen it recognizes has not been identified. Base qualities were left out, and no much larger clone turns up one base away.

The trial excluded patients who had a history of autoimmune disease or were on systemic immunosuppression. In every dose cohort, peripheral blood was drawn for TCR sequencing at baseline, cycle 4 day 1, and cycle 7 day 1. The samples were drawn from a first-in-human, open-label, multicenter phase I dose-escalation trial of ivuxolimab. Adults with locally advanced or metastatic melanoma, renal cell, hepatocellular, or head and neck squamous cell carcinoma were enrolled in the trial. Before TCR sequencing, CD4+ and CD8+ T cells were separately sorted from peripheral blood. The germline V gene provides CDR1 SGHRS and CDR2 YFSETQ. The CDR3, from cysteine to phenylalanine, totals 15 residues. Here the CDR3 DNA is all that survives: 45 bases in frame from base 1. V is pruned by 0 bases and J by 6 bases, leaving 7 bases of the junction without a gene match.

The origin of this receptor is an adult with an advanced solid tumor such as melanoma, head and neck, liver or kidney cancer. The sequence joins TRBV5-1 to TRBJ2-7, with 9 middle bases fitting TRBD2. Sequenced material: CD4+ or CD8+ T cells sorted from blood, taken in a trial of the OX40 agonist ivuxolimab. Here is the DNA: TGCGCCAGCAGCTTGGCCAACAGCGGGGGGCCCGAGCAGTACTTC. Its product reads: CASSLANSGGPEQYF.